Shown below are 25 T cell receptor beta chains from a single sample sequenced in a study of response to subunit inactivated influenza vaccine. Each CDR3 protein is one row after TCRdb ran MiXCR on the RT-PCR reads. The repertoire holds about 780,000 distinct CDR3 sequences, 18% seen once, with 9.5% to 13% in the top ten. Sequencing was performed on PBMCs from blood, taken less than 6 days after vaccination. These receptors were taken from a man between 45 and 60 years old who received an inactivated influenza vaccine.

This clonotype has at least ten counts. In DNA form, the CDR3 reads TGTGCCAGCAGACAGGGACACCAAGAGACCCAGTACTTC. It codes for CASRQGHQETQYF. The chain recombines TRBV7-2 with TRBJ2-5; D is perhaps TRBD1 (6 bases). The CDR3 runs to 13 residues. Germline CDR1 reads SGHTA; CDR2 reads FQGNSA. V lost 6 bases and J lost 0, with 8 bases in between.

The V call is TRBV4-3, the J call TRBJ2-3; 9 bases map to TRBD2. The germline gives CDR1 LGHNA, CDR2 YSLEER. The J segment lost 6 bases and the V segment lost 1 base, leaving 20 bases of the junction unmatched. This CDR3 is built from 20 residues. The CDR3 sequence: CASSQVTRTSAEKAADTQYF. The CDR3 region has the DNA TGCGCCAGCAGCCAAGTAACCCGGACTAGCGCTGAGAAGGCGGCGGATACGCAGTATTTT.

This clonotype has only a few counts. This sequence joins TRBV6-2 or TRBV6-3 and TRBJ1-5; D is ambiguous. Germline V gene data show CDR1 as MNHEY and CDR2 as SVGEGT. Trimming pared 0 bases from V and 3 bases from J, leaving 6 bases between. This CDR3 spans 14 amino acids. The CDR3 loop reads CASSYSNHNQPQHF. The CDR3 DNA reads as TGTGCCAGCAGTTACTCGAATCACAATCAGCCCCAGCATTTT.

The J gene is TRBJ2-7, the V gene TRBV5-1, with D possibly being TRBD1 or TRBD2 (6 bases each). The CDR3 loop spans 14 amino acids. CDR1 SGHRS and CDR2 YFSETQ come from the germline V gene. V was shortened by 6 bases and J by 3 bases, with 16 bases between the two germline ends. Here the CDR3 DNA reads TGCGCCAGCACTACTGGAGGGGGTGGCTACGAGCAGTACTTC. Its protein is CASTTGGGGYEQYF.

A few counts support this clonotype. The chain recombines TRBV7-2 with TRBJ1-6; D perhaps matches TRBD1 (5 bases). Trimming removed 1 base from V and 7 bases from J, with 14 bases in between. Germline CDR1 reads SGHTA; CDR2 reads FQGNSA. The CDR3 consists of 16 residues. CDR3 sequence: CASSLEQGRLNSPLHF. CDR3 bases: TGTGCCAGCAGCTTAGAGCAGGGACGGTTAAATTCACCCCTCCACTTT.

V gene TRBV20-1 combines with J gene TRBJ2-7, with a tentative D call TRBD1 (6 bases). The CDR3 runs 17 residues. In germline, CDR1 is DFQATT, CDR2 SNEGSKA (reference sequence). Trimming removed 6 bases at V and 0 bases at J, with 24 bases between. The DNA for the CDR3 is TGCAGTGCCCCAAACCCCTGGACAGCCACAGGCTCCTACGAGCAGTACTTC. Translated, it gives CSAPNPWTATGSYEQYF.

This rearrangement joins TRBV5-5 to TRBJ1-4; no clear D. Trimming removed 6 bases from V and 5 bases from J, with 14 bases in between. The length of the CDR3 is 14 residues. CDR1 is SGHKS, CDR2 YYEKEE, per germline (reference sequence). The CDR3 DNA reads TGTGCCAGCACCTCCCGGCCCGCGAATGAAAAACTGTTTTTT. This sequence encodes CASTSRPANEKLFF.

The table lists this clonotype with a few counts. This chain joins TRBV18 and TRBJ2-1, with D perhaps matching TRBD1 (5 bases). CDR3 length: 14 residues. Germline values: CDR1 KGHSH, CDR2 LQKENI. V gave up 3 bases and J gave up 2 bases, with 8 bases separating them. The CDR3 DNA reads TGTGCCAGCTCACCTACAGGAACCTACAATGAGCAGTTCTTC. Translation: CASSPTGTYNEQFF.

This clonotype occurred a few times. The V call is TRBV4-1, the J call TRBJ2-1; tentatively, D is TRBD2 (6 bases). This CDR3 is 14 amino acids long. Germline CDR1 and CDR2: MGHRA and YSYEKL. V lost 6 bases, J lost 9 bases, and 18 bases lay in between. In DNA form, the CDR3 reads TGCGCCAGCAGTTCGGGGGTCCTGGGCAGTGAGCAGTTCTTC. It specifies CASSSGVLGSEQFF.

The sample holds a few counts of this clonotype. CDR3 coding DNA: TGTGCCAGCAGTTTAAAGGGGGGGGCAGATACGCAGTATTTT. This translates into CASSLKGGADTQYF. The chain recombines TRBV27 with TRBJ2-3; D possibly corresponds to TRBD2 (7 bases). Germline-derived CDR1 and CDR2 are MNHEY and SMNVEV (reference sequence). V lost 2 bases and J lost 4, with 10 bases in between. This CDR3 is built from 14 residues.

The CDR3 here is CASSYGLAGSTDTQYF. CDR3 DNA: TGTGCCAGCAGCTACGGACTAGCGGGATCCACAGATACGCAGTATTTT. The genes are TRBV13 and TRBJ2-3, with 12 bases fitting TRBD2. The trim removed 4 bases at V and 2 bases at J, leaving 4 bases unmatched. The germline CDR1 and CDR2 sequences are PRHDT and FYEKMQ (reference sequence). CDR3 length: 16 residues.

This clonotype was observed a handful of times. CDR3 sequence (DNA): TGCAGCGTTATCCATTGGGACAACTTCTACAATGAGCAGTTCTTC. As protein: CSVIHWDNFYNEQFF. The V and J genes are TRBV29-1 and TRBJ2-1, with a weak D call TRBD1 (6 bases). V was clipped by 5 bases and J by 3 bases, with 17 bases between them. The CDR3 loop spans 15 amino acids. CDR1 SQVTM and CDR2 ANQGSEA come from the germline V gene.

The genes are TRBV20-1 and TRBJ2-1, with D possibly being TRBD2 (6 bases). In germline, CDR1 is DFQATT, CDR2 SNEGSKA (reference sequence). V was cut by 0 bases and J by 0 bases, with 12 bases left in between. This CDR3 has 16 amino acids. The CDR3 is CSARDHGGLSYNEQFF. The CDR3 DNA reads TGCAGTGCTAGAGACCACGGGGGTCTCTCCTACAATGAGCAGTTCTTC.

This clonotype has a handful of counts. The V call is TRBV7-6, the J call TRBJ2-1; D unresolved. The germline V and J ends were trimmed by 3 bases and 0 bases, with 6 bases remaining between them. In germline, CDR1 is SGHVS, CDR2 FNYEAQ. The CDR3 is 14 residues long. The CDR3 nucleotides read TGTGCCAGCAGCTTGGACCACTCCTACAATGAGCAGTTCTTC. Its translation is CASSLDHSYNEQFF.

This chain joins TRBV6-4 and TRBJ2-3; D not certain. The length of the CDR3 is 15 residues. The germline CDR1 and CDR2 sequences are MRHNA and SNTAGT. V lost 2 bases, J lost 0 bases, and 9 bases lay in between. The CDR3 loop is CASSDGDTSTDTQYF. DNA of the CDR3: TGTGCCAGCAGTGACGGAGACACTAGCACAGATACGCAGTATTTT.

The chain couples TRBV29-1 to TRBJ2-5, with TRBD1 matching 8 bases. J lost 2 bases, V lost 7 bases, and 6 bases had no gene match. Germline values: CDR1 SQVTM, CDR2 ANQGSEA. The CDR3 is 13 amino acids. The CDR3, as DNA: TGCAGCGCCCGACAGGGGCCACAAGAGACCCAGTACTTC. Its protein is CSARQGPQETQYF.

Concerning this clonotype itself: Germline is not matched at one junction end, which may reflect a read error. The chain employs TRBV6-1 and TRBJ1-3; tentatively, D is TRBD1 (6 bases). This CDR3 contains 15 residues. Germline CDR1 MNHNS, CDR2 SASEGT. The CDR3 DNA follows: TGTGCCATCAGTGGTTGGGGGCAGTCTGGAAACACCATATATTTT. Its protein product is CAISGWGQSGNTIYF.

In this sample, this clonotype turned up many times. This chain links TRBV20-1 with TRBJ1-3; TRBD1 agrees at 7 bases. Unmatched junction bases numbered 4, after V lost 6 bases and J lost 5 bases. The CDR3 covers 12 residues. Germline V gene data show CDR1 as DFQATT and CDR2 as SNEGSKA (reference sequence). The CDR3 sequence is CSAVQGRNTIYF. CDR3 DNA sequence: TGCAGTGCCGTACAGGGGCGAAACACCATATATTTT.

This clonotype was recorded at least ten times. The chain carries TRBV20-1 and TRBJ1-4; D ambiguous. This CDR3 has 13 amino acids. The germline V gene encodes CDR1 DFQATT and CDR2 SNEGSKA (reference sequence). Trimming took 0 bases from V and 8 from J, leaving 10 bases between them. CDR3 in amino acids: CSARDTANEKLFF. CDR3 DNA sequence: TGCAGTGCTAGAGACACAGCAAACGAAAAACTGTTTTTT.

The gene calls are TRBV2 and TRBJ2-5, with 9 bases matching TRBD1. Germline V gives CDR1 SNHLY, CDR2 FYNNEI. After removal of 5 bases from V and 4 bases from J, the junction contained 11 bases not matched to a gene. The CDR3 has 16 amino acids. The CDR3 DNA is TGTGCCAGCAGTCCACGGCGGACAGGGGCCCCAGAGACCCAGTACTTC. As protein: CASSPRRTGAPETQYF.

This clonotype has only a few counts. The chain employs TRBV20-1 and TRBJ2-1, with TRBD2 matching 7 bases. V was clipped by 0 bases and J by 8 bases; unmatched bases: 10. The CDR3 covers 15 residues. Per the germline V gene, CDR1 is DFQATT and CDR2 is SNEGSKA (reference sequence). CDR3 coding DNA: TGCAGTGCTAGAGATAGCCGGGAGGTCCGCCATGAGCAGTTCTTC. This encodes CSARDSREVRHEQFF.

The genes are TRBV6-1 and TRBJ2-1, with TRBD2 matching over 11 bases. The J segment lost 3 bases and the V segment lost 8 bases, leaving 6 bases of the junction unmatched. Per germline, CDR1 MNHNS and CDR2 SASEGT. The CDR3 contains 15 residues. This CDR3 reads CASSRLAGRYNEQFF. The CDR3 DNA follows: TGTGCCAGCTCCCGACTAGCGGGACGCTACAATGAGCAGTTCTTC.

CDR3 nucleotide sequence: TGTGCCAGCAGCTTAGGGGGTTTTGGGACAGGCCCTTCCGAGCAGTACTTC. Its protein product is CASSLGGFGTGPSEQYF. The chain is built from TRBV7-2 and TRBJ2-7, with TRBD1 identical over 8 bases. This CDR3 has 17 amino acids. Germline V lookup: CDR1 SGHTA, CDR2 FQGNSA. Trimming cost V 1 base and J 6 bases; bases outside gene matches: 14.

The chain couples TRBV12-3 or TRBV12-4 to TRBJ1-6; maybe TRBD1 (5 bases). The CDR3 covers 13 residues. V lost 3 bases and J lost 10, with 10 bases in between. In nucleotides, the CDR3 is TGTGCCAGCAGTTTCGGGGGACGGTCACCCCTCCACTTT. Translating gives CASSFGGRSPLHF.

This clonotype occurred a few times. The gene calls are TRBV24-1 and TRBJ2-1, with unresolved D. Germline assignment: CDR1 KGHDR and CDR2 SFDVKD. The CDR3 consists of 12 residues. Trimming removed 3 bases from V and 5 bases from J, with 4 bases in between. The CDR3 DNA reads TGTGCCACCAGTGATAGGGACAATGAGCAGTTCTTC. Translating gives CATSDRDNEQFF.